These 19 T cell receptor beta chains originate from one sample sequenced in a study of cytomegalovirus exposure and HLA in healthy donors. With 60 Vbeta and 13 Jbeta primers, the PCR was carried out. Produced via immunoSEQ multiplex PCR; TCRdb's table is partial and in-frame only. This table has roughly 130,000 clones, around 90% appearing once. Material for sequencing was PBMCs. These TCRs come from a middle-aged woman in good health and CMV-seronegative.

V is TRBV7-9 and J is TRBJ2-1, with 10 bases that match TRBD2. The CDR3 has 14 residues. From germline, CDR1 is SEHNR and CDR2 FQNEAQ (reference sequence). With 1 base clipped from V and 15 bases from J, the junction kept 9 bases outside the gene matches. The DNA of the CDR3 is TGTGCCAGCAGCTTAGTAAACGTGGTAGCGGGGGGGTTCTTC. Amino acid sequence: CASSLVNVVAGGFF.

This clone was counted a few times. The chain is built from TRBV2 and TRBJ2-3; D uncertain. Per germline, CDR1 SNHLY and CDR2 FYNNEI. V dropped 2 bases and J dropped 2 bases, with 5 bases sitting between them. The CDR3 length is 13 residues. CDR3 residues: CASSEPFTDTQYF. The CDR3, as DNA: TGTGCCAGCAGTGAACCCTTCACAGATACGCAGTATTTT.

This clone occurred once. DNA of the CDR3: TGTGCCAGCAGCACGGAGAGTTCGAGCACAGATACGCAGTATTTT. Its protein product is CASSTESSSTDTQYF. V usage is TRBV7-2 and J usage is TRBJ2-3; D not resolved. Deletions cut 5 bases from V and 0 bases from J, with 12 bases between. The CDR3 totals 15 residues. Per germline, CDR1 SGHTA and CDR2 FQGNSA.

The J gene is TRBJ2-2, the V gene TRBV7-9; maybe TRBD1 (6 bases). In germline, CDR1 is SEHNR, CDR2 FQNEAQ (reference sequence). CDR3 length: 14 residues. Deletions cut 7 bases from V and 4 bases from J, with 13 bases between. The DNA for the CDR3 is TGTGCCAGCAACGACAGGTTCTCCACCGGGGAGCTGTTTTTT. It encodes CASNDRFSTGELFF. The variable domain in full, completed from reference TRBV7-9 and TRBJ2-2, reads DTGVSQNPRHKITKRGQNVTFRCDPISEHNRLYWYRQTLGQGPEFLTYFQNEAQLEKSRLLSDRFSAERPKGSFSTLEIQRTEQGDSAMYLCASNDRFSTGELFFGEGSRLTVL.

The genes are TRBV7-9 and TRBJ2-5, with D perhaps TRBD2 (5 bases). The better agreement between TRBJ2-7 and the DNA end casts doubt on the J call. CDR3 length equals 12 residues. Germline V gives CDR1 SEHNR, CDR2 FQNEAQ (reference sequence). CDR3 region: CASSLSADEQYF. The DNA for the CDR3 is TGTGCCAGCAGCTTATCAGCGGACGAGCAGTACTTC.

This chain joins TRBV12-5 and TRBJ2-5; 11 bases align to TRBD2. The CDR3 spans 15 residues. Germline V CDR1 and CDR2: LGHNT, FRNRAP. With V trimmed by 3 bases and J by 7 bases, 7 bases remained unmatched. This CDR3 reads CASGFGLAGGGTQYF. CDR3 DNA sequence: TGTGCTAGTGGTTTCGGACTAGCGGGTGGGGGGACCCAGTACTTC. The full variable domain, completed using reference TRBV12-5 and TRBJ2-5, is DARVTQTPRHKVTEMGQEVTMRCQPILGHNTVFWYRQTMMQGLELLAYFRNRAPLDDSGMPKDRFSAEMPDATLATLKIQPSEPRDSAVYFCASGFGLAGGGTQYFGPGTRLLVL.

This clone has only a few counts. This CDR3 reads CASSQTFRDRFLGGAFF. The CDR3 DNA is TGCGCCAGCAGCCAGACGTTTCGGGACAGGTTCTTAGGTGGGGCTTTCTTT. J is TRBJ1-1 and V is TRBV4-3; 8 bases line up with TRBD1. CDR3 size: 17 residues. The J segment lost 11 bases and the V segment lost 3 bases, leaving 20 bases of the junction unmatched. CDR1 is LGHNA and CDR2 is YSLEER in the germline V gene.

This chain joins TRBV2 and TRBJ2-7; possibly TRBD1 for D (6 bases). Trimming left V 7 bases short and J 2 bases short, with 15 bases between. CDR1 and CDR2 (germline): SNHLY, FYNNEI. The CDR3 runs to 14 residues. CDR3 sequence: CASNLRWGPYEQYF. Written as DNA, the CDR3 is TGTGCCAGCAACCTTCGATGGGGGCCCTACGAGCAGTACTTC. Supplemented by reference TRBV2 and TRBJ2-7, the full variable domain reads EPEVTQTPSHQVTQMGQEVILRCVPISNHLYFYWYRQILGQKVEFLVSFYNNEISEKSEIFDDQFSVERPDGSNFTLKIRSTKLEDSAMYFCASNLRWGPYEQYFGPGTRLTVT.

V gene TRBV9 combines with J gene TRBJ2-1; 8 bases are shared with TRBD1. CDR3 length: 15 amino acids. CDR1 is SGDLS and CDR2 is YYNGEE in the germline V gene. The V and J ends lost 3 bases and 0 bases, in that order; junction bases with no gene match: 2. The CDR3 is CASSAGQVSYNEQFF. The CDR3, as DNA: TGTGCCAGCAGCGCGGGACAGGTCTCCTACAATGAGCAGTTCTTC.

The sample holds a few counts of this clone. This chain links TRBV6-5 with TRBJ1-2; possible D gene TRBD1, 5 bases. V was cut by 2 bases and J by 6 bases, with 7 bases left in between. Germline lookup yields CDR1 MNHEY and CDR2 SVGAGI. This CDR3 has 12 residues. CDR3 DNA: TGTGCCAGCAGTTACCAGGGTCATGGCTACACCTTC. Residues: CASSYQGHGYTF.

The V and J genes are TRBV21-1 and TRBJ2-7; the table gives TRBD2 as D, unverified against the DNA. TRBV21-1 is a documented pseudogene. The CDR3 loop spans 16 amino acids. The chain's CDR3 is CASSKETSGSTYEQYF. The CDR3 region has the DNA TGTGCCAGCAGCAAAGAAACTAGCGGAAGTACCTACGAGCAGTACTTC.

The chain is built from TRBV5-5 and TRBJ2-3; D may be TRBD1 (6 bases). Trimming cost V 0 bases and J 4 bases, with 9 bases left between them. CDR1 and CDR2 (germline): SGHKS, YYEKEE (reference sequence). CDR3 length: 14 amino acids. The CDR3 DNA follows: TGTGCCAGCAGCTTGGTGGCAGGGGCAGATACGCAGTATTTT. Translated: CASSLVAGADTQYF. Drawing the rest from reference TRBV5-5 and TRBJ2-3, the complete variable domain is DAGVTQSPTHLIKTRGQQVTLRCSPISGHKSVSWYQQVLGQGPQFIFQYYEKEERGRGNFPDRFSARQFPNYSSELNVNALLLGDSALYLCASSLVAGADTQYFGPGTRLTVL.

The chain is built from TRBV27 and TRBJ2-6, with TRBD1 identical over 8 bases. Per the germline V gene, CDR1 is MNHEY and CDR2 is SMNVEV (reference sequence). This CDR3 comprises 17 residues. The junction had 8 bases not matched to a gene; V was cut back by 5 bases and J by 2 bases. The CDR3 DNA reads TGTGCCAGCAGTACTCGGACAGGGAATACTGGGGCCAACGTCCTGACTTTC. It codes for CASSTRTGNTGANVLTF.

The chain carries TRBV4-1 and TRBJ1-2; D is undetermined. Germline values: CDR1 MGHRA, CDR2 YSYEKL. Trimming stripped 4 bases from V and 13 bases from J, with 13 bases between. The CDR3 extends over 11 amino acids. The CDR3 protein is CASSRGGPPTF. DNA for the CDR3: TGCGCCAGCAGCCGAGGAGGCCCCCCCACCTTC.

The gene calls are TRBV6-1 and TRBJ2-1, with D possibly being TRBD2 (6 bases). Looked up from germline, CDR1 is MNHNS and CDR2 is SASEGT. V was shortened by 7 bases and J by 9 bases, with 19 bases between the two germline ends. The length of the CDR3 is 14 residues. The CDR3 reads CASNPEIWTTEQFF. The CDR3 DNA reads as TGTGCCAGCAATCCCGAAATATGGACTACTGAGCAGTTCTTC.

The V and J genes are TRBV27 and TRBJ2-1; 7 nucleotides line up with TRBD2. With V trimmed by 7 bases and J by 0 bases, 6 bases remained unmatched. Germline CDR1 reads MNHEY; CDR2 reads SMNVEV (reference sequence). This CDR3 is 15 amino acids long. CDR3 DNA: TGTGCCAGCACCTTGGGGGGGAGCTCCTACAATGAGCAGTTCTTC. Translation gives CASTLGGSSYNEQFF.

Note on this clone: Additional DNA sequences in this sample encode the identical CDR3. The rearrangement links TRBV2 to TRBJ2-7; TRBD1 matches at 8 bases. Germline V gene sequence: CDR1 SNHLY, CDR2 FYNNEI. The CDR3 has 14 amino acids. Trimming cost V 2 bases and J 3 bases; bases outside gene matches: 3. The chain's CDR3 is CASSEQGAVYEQYF. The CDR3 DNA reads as TGTGCCAGCAGTGAACAGGGGGCGGTCTACGAGCAGTACTTC. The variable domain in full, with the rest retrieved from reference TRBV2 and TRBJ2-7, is EPEVTQTPSHQVTQMGQEVILRCVPISNHLYFYWYRQILGQKVEFLVSFYNNEISEKSEIFDDQFSVERPDGSNFTLKIRSTKLEDSAMYFCASSEQGAVYEQYFGPGTRLTVT.

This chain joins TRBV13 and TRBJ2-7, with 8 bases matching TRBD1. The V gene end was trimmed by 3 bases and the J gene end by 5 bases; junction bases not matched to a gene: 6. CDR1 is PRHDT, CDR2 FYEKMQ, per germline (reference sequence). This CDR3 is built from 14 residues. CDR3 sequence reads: CASSLDRERHEQYF. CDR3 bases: TGTGCCAGCAGCTTGGACAGGGAGCGCCACGAGCAGTACTTC.

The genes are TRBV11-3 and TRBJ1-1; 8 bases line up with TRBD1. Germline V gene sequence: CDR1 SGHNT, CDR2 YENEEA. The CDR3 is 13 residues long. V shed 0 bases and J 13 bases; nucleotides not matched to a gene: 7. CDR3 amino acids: CASSLDPGQVVFF. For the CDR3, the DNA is TGTGCCAGCAGCTTAGATCCGGGACAGGTTGTTTTCTTT.